The 7 T cell receptor beta chains reported below all come from one sample, sequenced in a study of beta chain features in type 1 diabetes. General observations from the study: TCRB CDR3 length was moderately but significantly reduced in all four CD4+ subsets of Type 1 diabetes patients.

Their specific antigens are unknown. Since all of the isolated RNA was reverse transcribed, expressed TCRB transcripts were what got sequenced. Sequenced by immunoSEQ multiplex PCR; TCRdb stores in-frame clones only, minus some. This table has approximately 170,000 clones, 7% to 9% appearing once. Sequencing was done on a sample of central memory CD4+ T cells from blood. The source is a man aged 18 to 29 with type 1 diabetes.

CDR3 sequence: CASSDRGYTDTQYF. CDR3 DNA sequence: TGTGCCAGCAGTGACCGGGGGTACACAGATACGCAGTATTTT. The chain links TRBV6-4 to TRBJ2-3; the D gene is possibly TRBD2 (6 bases). Looked up from germline, CDR1 is MRHNA and CDR2 is SNTAGT. The length of the CDR3 is 14 residues. V was pared by 2 bases and J by 2 bases, with 8 bases between.

This clone was observed a single time. The CDR3, as DNA: TGCGCCAGCAGCTTGAGTCACAGGGGTCGTCAAGAGACCCAGTACTTC. This translates into CASSLSHRGRQETQYF. V is TRBV5-1 and J is TRBJ2-5; TRBD1 matches 7 bases. Germline CDR1 and CDR2: SGHRS and YFSETQ. The CDR3 covers 16 residues. The ends lost 1 base at V and 2 bases at J; junction bases unmatched: 8.

This sequence joins TRBV29-1 and TRBJ2-7; D may be TRBD1 (5 bases). Per the germline V gene, CDR1 is SQVTM and CDR2 is ANQGSEA. The length of the CDR3 is 13 residues. Between the trimmed V and J ends, which lost 4 bases and 1 base, there was a span of 11 bases. CDR3 coding DNA: TGCAGCGTTGTGAAAGCAGGGTCCTACGAGCAGTACTTC. It encodes CSVVKAGSYEQYF.

The sample holds a few counts of this clone. The V call is TRBV30, the J call TRBJ2-1; TRBD2 matches 12 bases. The CDR3 runs 14 residues. The V and J ends lost 0 bases and 9 bases, in that order; junction bases with no gene match: 3. Germline V gene data show CDR1 as GTSNPN and CDR2 as SVGIG (reference sequence). In DNA form, the CDR3 reads TGTGCCTGGAGTGTGACTAGCGGGAGTACTGAGCAGTTCTTC. Translation gives CAWSVTSGSTEQFF.

This clone showed up just a few times. The chain uses TRBV19 and TRBJ2-1; maybe TRBD2 (6 bases). Per the germline V gene, CDR1 is LNHDA and CDR2 is SQIVND (reference sequence). This CDR3 contains 12 residues. V was clipped by 3 bases and J by 11 bases, with 11 bases between them. The CDR3 bases are TGTGCCAGTAGTATGTTTCGGGGGAAGCAGTTCTTC. It translates to CASSMFRGKQFF.

In its sample, this clone was seen a few times. CDR3 residues: CASSPGTPRTQYF. The CDR3 DNA sequence: TGTGCCAGTAGTCCCGGGACTCCAAGGACCCAGTACTTC. This chain uses TRBV19 with TRBJ2-5; a weak D match, TRBD2 (6 bases). This CDR3 region has 13 residues. Trimming cost V 5 bases and J 7 bases, with 14 bases left between them. The germline CDR1 and CDR2 sequences are LNHDA and SQIVND (reference sequence). The variable domain in full, completed from reference TRBV19 and TRBJ2-5, reads DGGITQSPKYLFRKEGQNVTLSCEQNLNHDAMYWYRQDPGQGLRLIYYSQIVNDFQKGDIAEGYSVSREKKESFPLTVTSAQKNPTAFYLCASSPGTPRTQYFGPGTRLLVL.

The table lists this clone with a few counts. The chain employs TRBV11-2 and TRBJ1-4, with 8 bases that match TRBD1. V was clipped by 5 bases and J by 8 bases; unmatched bases: 13. The CDR3 is made up of 16 amino acids. Germline V gene lookup returns CDR1 SGHAT and CDR2 FQNNGV. The DNA for the CDR3 is TGTGCCAGCAGCCGAAACTTTGGACAGGGAAACGAAAAACTGTTTTTT. Protein product: CASSRNFGQGNEKLFF.